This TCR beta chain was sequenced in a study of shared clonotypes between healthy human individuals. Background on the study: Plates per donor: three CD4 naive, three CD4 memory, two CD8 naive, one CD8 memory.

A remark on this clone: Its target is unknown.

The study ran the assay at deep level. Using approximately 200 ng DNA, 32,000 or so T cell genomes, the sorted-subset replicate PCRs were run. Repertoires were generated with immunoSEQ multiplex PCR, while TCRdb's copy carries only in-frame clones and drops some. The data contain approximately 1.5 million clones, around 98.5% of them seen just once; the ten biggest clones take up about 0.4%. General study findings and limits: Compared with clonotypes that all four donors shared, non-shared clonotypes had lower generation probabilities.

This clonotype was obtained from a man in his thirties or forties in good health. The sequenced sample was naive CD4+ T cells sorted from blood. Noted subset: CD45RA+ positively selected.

The CDR3 is CASSFRLADSGANVLTF. The CDR3 region has the DNA TGCGCCAGCAGCTTCCGACTAGCGGACTCTGGGGCCAACGTCCTGACTTTC. The rearrangement uses TRBV4-1 and TRBJ2-6; 9 bases map to TRBD2. Germline V lookup: CDR1 MGHRA, CDR2 YSYEKL. The trim removed 5 bases at V and 0 bases at J, leaving 5 bases unmatched. The CDR3 covers 17 residues.